Listed here are 24 T cell receptor beta chains from one sample, sequenced in a study of neoadjuvant anti-PD-1 for oral cavity cancer. Sequencing used immunoSEQ multiplex PCR; TCRdb keeps in-frame clones, though not all of them. Here the sample spans 60,000 to 80,000 clones, 79% being singletons. This material consisted of PBMCs, taken before nivolumab (anti-PD-1) treatment. The receptors shown here come from a person aged 35-79 years with oral cavity squamous cell carcinoma.

This chain uses TRBV5-6 with TRBJ1-2; D not resolved. V was cut by 0 bases and J by 8 bases, with 17 bases left in between. Per the germline V gene, CDR1 is SGHDT and CDR2 is YYEEEE. The CDR3 consists of 15 residues. The CDR3 DNA sequence: TGTGCCAGCAGCTTGGTAAGGCAGTCGTCTGGGGGCTACACCTTC. This gives the protein CASSLVRQSSGGYTF.

For this clone: The junction shows a germline mismatch at one end, possibly a read error. The rearrangement joins TRBV5-1 to TRBJ1-3, with D possibly being TRBD1 (5 bases). Germline CDR1 is SGHRS and CDR2 is YFSETQ. The length of the CDR3 is 14 residues. Here the CDR3 reads CASSRDRTGNTIYF. CDR3 nucleotide sequence: TGTGCCAGCAGCAGGGACCGAACTGGAAACACCATATATTTT.

The rearrangement links TRBV5-4 to TRBJ2-3; TRBD2 aligns across 8 bases. The CDR3 runs 15 residues. CDR1 is SGHNT, CDR2 YYREEE, per germline (reference sequence). Trimming at V came to 5 bases and at J to 0 bases, leaving 5 bases not matched to a gene. CDR3 sequence (DNA): TGTGCCAGCAGTAGAGCGGGGGTGAGCACAGATACGCAGTATTTT. It specifies CASSRAGVSTDTQYF.

V usage is TRBV25-1 and J usage is TRBJ2-5; D might be TRBD2 (6 bases). CDR1 and CDR2 (germline): MGHDK, SYGVNS. This CDR3 is 16 amino acids long. With 1 base removed from V and 1 base from J, the gap between germline ends came to 13 bases. CDR3 DNA: TGTGCCAGCAGTGAATTAGGCGCGGGAAGCCAAGAGACCCAGTACTTC. Encoded protein: CASSELGAGSQETQYF.

This clone was seen only once. V is TRBV19 and J is TRBJ1-4; D unresolved. V was shortened by 6 bases and J by 1 base, with 12 bases between the two germline ends. The CDR3 spans 15 residues. CDR1 and CDR2 (germline): LNHDA, SQIVND (reference sequence). DNA of the CDR3: TGTGCCAGTAGGACGTACAGTGGAACTAATGAAAAACTGTTTTTT. Translated, it gives CASRTYSGTNEKLFF.

The V call is TRBV6-6, the J call TRBJ2-1, with 7 bases matching TRBD2. CDR3 length equals 14 residues. Germline V gene data show CDR1 as MNHNY and CDR2 as SVGAGI (reference sequence). After removal of 0 bases from V and 8 bases from J, the junction contained 4 bases not matched to a gene. CDR3 nucleotides: TGTGCCAGCAGTTACTCGGCGACTAGCTATGAGCAGTTCTTC. Amino acid sequence: CASSYSATSYEQFF.

This chain connects TRBV25-1 to TRBJ2-7; D is uncertain. The CDR3 covers 13 residues. The germline gives CDR1 MGHDK, CDR2 SYGVNS. V lost 0 bases, J lost 5 bases, and 8 bases lay in between. The CDR3, as DNA: TGTGCCAGCAGTGAATATCGAAGCGACGAGCAGTACTTC. Translation: CASSEYRSDEQYF.

The rearrangement joins TRBV28 to TRBJ1-1; a possible D gene is TRBD1 (5 bases). CDR3 length equals 14 residues. The germline V gene has CDR1 MDHEN and CDR2 SYDVKM. Trimming took off 7 bases at V and 3 bases at J, with 15 bases between the two ends. CDR3 region: CASTNLQGHTEAFF. In DNA form, the CDR3 reads TGTGCCAGCACCAACTTGCAGGGTCACACTGAAGCTTTCTTT.

The chain combines TRBV5-1 with TRBJ1-1, with D perhaps TRBD1 (6 bases). This CDR3 region has 18 residues. The germline V gene encodes CDR1 SGHRS and CDR2 YFSETQ. The ends were cut back, 0 bases at V and 4 bases at J, with 22 bases in the middle. The CDR3 sequence: CASSLGHGQTRLGTEAFF. The CDR3 bases are TGCGCCAGCAGCTTGGGGCACGGACAGACAAGATTGGGCACTGAAGCTTTCTTT. Full variable domain (rest looked up from reference TRBV5-1 and TRBJ1-1): KAGVTQTPRYLIKTRGQQVTLSCSPISGHRSVSWYQQTPGQGLQFLFEYFSETQRNKGNFPGRFSGRQFSNSRSEMNVSTLELGDSALYLCASSLGHGQTRLGTEAFFGQGTRLTVV.

The V gene is TRBV2, the J gene TRBJ1-1; D gene ambiguous. V lost 0 bases to trimming and J lost 11 bases, with 7 bases between them. Germline-derived CDR1 and CDR2 are SNHLY and FYNNEI. This CDR3 region has 11 residues. The CDR3 region has the DNA TGTGCCAGCAGTGAAGCAGGGCGGGCTTTCTTT. This sequence encodes CASSEAGRAFF.

V is TRBV7-9 and J is TRBJ1-3; no definite D call. The germline CDR1 and CDR2 sequences are SEHNR and FQNEAQ (reference sequence). CDR3 size: 13 residues. Trimming stripped 5 bases from V and 4 bases from J, with 9 bases between. The CDR3 reads CASSPSLGNTIYF. DNA of the CDR3: TGTGCCAGCAGCCCCTCCCTCGGAAACACCATATATTTT.

This chain connects TRBV5-1 to TRBJ1-3; 8 positions match TRBD1. Looked up from germline, CDR1 is SGHRS and CDR2 is YFSETQ. V was clipped by 2 bases and J by 0 bases; unmatched bases: 7. CDR3 length: 17 amino acids. The CDR3 DNA reads TGCGCCAGCAGCTTAACAGGGGGGTCACTCTCTGGAAACACCATATATTTT. This encodes CASSLTGGSLSGNTIYF.

This clone was observed a single time. This rearrangement joins TRBV5-1 to TRBJ1-1; D not certain. The germline V and J ends were trimmed by 0 bases and 0 bases, with 9 bases remaining between them. From germline, CDR1 is SGHRS and CDR2 YFSETQ. The CDR3 contains 15 residues. The DNA of the CDR3 is TGCGCCAGCAGCTTGGTGTCAGATATGAACACTGAAGCTTTCTTT. As protein: CASSLVSDMNTEAFF.

The chain joins TRBV2 to TRBJ1-6; D ambiguous. The CDR3 runs 16 residues. V lost 4 bases and J 7 bases, leaving 17 bases between the germline ends. Germline values: CDR1 SNHLY, CDR2 FYNNEI. The CDR3 is CASSAQEGPINSPLHF. CDR3 DNA sequence: TGTGCCAGCAGTGCTCAGGAGGGCCCCATAAATTCACCCCTCCACTTT.

V usage is TRBV2 and J usage is TRBJ2-1; the match to TRBD1 covers 9 bases. This CDR3 has 17 residues. V lost 1 base, J lost 8 bases, and 12 bases stayed unmatched. The germline gives CDR1 SNHLY, CDR2 FYNNEI. CDR3 protein: CASSEVSRDRVGDEQFF. The DNA of the CDR3 is TGTGCCAGCAGTGAAGTATCTAGGGACAGGGTTGGGGATGAGCAGTTCTTC.

V usage is TRBV30 and J usage is TRBJ2-2; D is unclear. Deletions cut 0 bases from V and 5 bases from J, with 7 bases between. The CDR3 is 13 residues long. Germline V gives CDR1 GTSNPN, CDR2 SVGIG (reference sequence). The chain's CDR3 is CAWSVINTGELFF. CDR3 nucleotide sequence: TGTGCCTGGAGTGTAATCAATACCGGGGAGCTGTTTTTT.

This clone was found once. The genes are TRBV7-7 and TRBJ2-2; unclear D gene. Germline CDR1 reads SSHAT; CDR2 reads FNYEAQ (reference sequence). V shed 6 bases and J shed 1 base, with 6 bases lying between them. CDR3 length: 13 residues. The CDR3 sequence is CASSPKNTGELFF. The CDR3 nucleotides read TGTGCCAGCAGTCCGAAGAACACCGGGGAGCTGTTTTTT.

There are a few counts of this clone. The chain couples TRBV5-5 to TRBJ1-5, with D possibly matching TRBD1 (6 bases). With 2 bases removed from V and 7 bases from J, the gap between germline ends came to 13 bases. This CDR3 spans 14 amino acids. Germline V gene sequence: CDR1 SGHKS, CDR2 YYEKEE (reference sequence). In DNA, the CDR3 is TGTGCCAGCAGCTTCTCCAGCCAGGGGCAGCCCCAGCATTTT. Protein product: CASSFSSQGQPQHF.

The V and J genes are TRBV7-8 and TRBJ1-5, with TRBD1 identical over 7 bases. The J segment lost 3 bases and the V segment lost 4 bases, leaving 12 bases of the junction unmatched. The CDR3 sequence is 17 residues long. Germline V gene sequence: CDR1 SGHVS, CDR2 FQNEAQ. The CDR3 sequence is CASSYPPGQQLNQPQHF. The DNA of the CDR3 is TGTGCCAGCAGCTACCCACCGGGACAGCAACTCAATCAGCCCCAGCATTTT.

This rearrangement joins TRBV5-1 to TRBJ1-2; 7 positions agree with TRBD1. Germline lookup yields CDR1 SGHRS and CDR2 YFSETQ. Germline trimming cut 4 bases from V and 2 bases from J; bases unmatched to any gene: 2. The CDR3 is 13 residues long. CDR3 coding DNA: TGCGCCAGCAGCGCACAGGGGAACTATGGCTACACCTTC. Translation: CASSAQGNYGYTF.

This chain joins TRBV2 and TRBJ1-1, with a weak D call TRBD1 (6 bases). Trimming took off 1 base at V and 8 bases at J, with 11 bases between the two ends. This CDR3 contains 13 residues. Germline CDR1 and CDR2: SNHLY and FYNNEI. The DNA of the CDR3 is TGTGCCAGCAGTGAAGGCCAGGGGCCCGAAGCTTTCTTT. This encodes CASSEGQGPEAFF. The variable domain in full, completed from reference TRBV2 and TRBJ1-1, reads EPEVTQTPSHQVTQMGQEVILRCVPISNHLYFYWYRQILGQKVEFLVSFYNNEISEKSEIFDDQFSVERPDGSNFTLKIRSTKLEDSAMYFCASSEGQGPEAFFGQGTRLTVV.

The V and J genes are TRBV27 and TRBJ2-3, with 8 bases that match TRBD2. Germline CDR1 and CDR2: MNHEY and SMNVEV (reference sequence). The CDR3 is 16 residues long. V lost 2 bases and J lost 1; bases outside the gene matches: 5. The CDR3 DNA follows: TGTGCCAGCAGTTTACGTCGGCGGGAGGGCACAGATACGCAGTATTTT. Protein product: CASSLRRREGTDTQYF.

This chain uses TRBV4-1 with TRBJ1-2; tentative D call: TRBD1 (6 bases). This CDR3 contains 15 residues. Germline loops: CDR1 MGHRA, CDR2 YSYEKL. The V end was cut by 0 bases, the J end by 4 bases, with 12 bases between. CDR3 coding DNA: TGCGCCAGCAGCCAAGATGGACAGAGTTTCTATGGCTACACCTTC. Residues: CASSQDGQSFYGYTF.

This chain links TRBV9 with TRBJ1-3; 9 bases match TRBD1. Trimming at V came to 4 bases and at J to 0 bases, leaving 5 bases not matched to a gene. The V gene's germline CDR1 is SGDLS and CDR2 YYNGEE. The CDR3 contains 16 residues. The CDR3 DNA is TGTGCCAGCAGCATAGACAGGGGGATCTCTGGAAACACCATATATTTT. Residues: CASSIDRGISGNTIYF.